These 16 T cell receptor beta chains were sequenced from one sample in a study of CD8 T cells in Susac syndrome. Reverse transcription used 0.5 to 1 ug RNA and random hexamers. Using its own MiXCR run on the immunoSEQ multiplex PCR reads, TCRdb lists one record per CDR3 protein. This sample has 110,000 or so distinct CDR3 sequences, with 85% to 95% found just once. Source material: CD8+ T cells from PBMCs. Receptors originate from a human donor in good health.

In DNA form, the CDR3 reads TGTGCCAGCAGCTTGGCTAGCGGCGCCTACGAGCAGTACTTC. Protein product: CASSLASGAYEQYF. The genes are TRBV9 and TRBJ2-7, with 7 bases that match TRBD2. Germline CDR1 reads SGDLS; CDR2 reads YYNGEE. This CDR3 is built from 14 residues. V trimming: 4 bases; J trimming: 2 bases; junction bases outside the gene matches: 6.

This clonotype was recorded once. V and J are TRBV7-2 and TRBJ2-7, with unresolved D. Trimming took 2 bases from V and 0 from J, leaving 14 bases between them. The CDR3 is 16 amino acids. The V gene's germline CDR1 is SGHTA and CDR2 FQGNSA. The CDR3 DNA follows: TGTGCCAGCAGCTTAAGGGTGGGTCAGAGCTCCTACGAGCAGTACTTC. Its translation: CASSLRVGQSSYEQYF.

The CDR3 loop reads CAISEQEITGELFF. The CDR3 nucleotides are TGTGCCATCAGTGAGCAGGAGATCACCGGGGAGCTGTTTTTT. The chain has TRBV10-3 and TRBJ2-2; unclear D gene. V shed 2 bases and J shed 4 bases, with 8 bases lying between them. The CDR3 is made up of 14 amino acids. Germline loops: CDR1 ENHRY, CDR2 SYGVKD.

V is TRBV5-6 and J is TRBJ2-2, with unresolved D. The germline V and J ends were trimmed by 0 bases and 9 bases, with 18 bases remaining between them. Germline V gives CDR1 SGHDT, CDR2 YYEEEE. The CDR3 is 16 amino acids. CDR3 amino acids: CASSLVIGTRPRELFF. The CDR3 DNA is TGTGCCAGCAGCTTGGTTATAGGCACACGACCCAGGGAGCTGTTTTTT.

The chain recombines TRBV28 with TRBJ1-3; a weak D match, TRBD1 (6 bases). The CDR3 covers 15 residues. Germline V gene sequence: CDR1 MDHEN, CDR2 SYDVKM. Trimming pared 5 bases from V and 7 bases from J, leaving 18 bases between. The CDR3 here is CASSRGVAPLNTIYF. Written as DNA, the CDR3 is TGTGCCAGCAGTAGGGGGGTTGCTCCGTTGAACACCATATATTTT.

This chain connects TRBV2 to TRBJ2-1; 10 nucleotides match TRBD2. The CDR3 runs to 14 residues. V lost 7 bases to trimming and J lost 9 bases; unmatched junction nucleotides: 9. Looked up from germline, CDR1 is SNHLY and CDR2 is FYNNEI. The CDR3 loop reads CASTPSGRGGEQFF. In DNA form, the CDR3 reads TGTGCCAGCACCCCTAGCGGGAGAGGCGGTGAGCAGTTCTTC.

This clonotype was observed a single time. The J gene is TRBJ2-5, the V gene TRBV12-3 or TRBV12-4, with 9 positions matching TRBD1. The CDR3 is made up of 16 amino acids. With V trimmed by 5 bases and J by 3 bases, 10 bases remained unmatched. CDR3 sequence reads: CASSEVGQGYKETQYF. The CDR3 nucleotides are TGTGCCAGCAGTGAGGTTGGACAGGGGTACAAAGAGACCCAGTACTTC.

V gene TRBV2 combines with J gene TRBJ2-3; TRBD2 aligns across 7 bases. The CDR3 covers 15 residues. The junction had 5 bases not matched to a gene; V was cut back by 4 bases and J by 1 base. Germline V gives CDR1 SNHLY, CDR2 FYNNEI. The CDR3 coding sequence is TGTGCCAGCAGTGGGACTAGGGCGGGCACAGATACGCAGTATTTT. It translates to CASSGTRAGTDTQYF. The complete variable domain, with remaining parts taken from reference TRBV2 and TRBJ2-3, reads EPEVTQTPSHQVTQMGQEVILRCVPISNHLYFYWYRQILGQKVEFLVSFYNNEISEKSEIFDDQFSVERPDGSNFTLKIRSTKLEDSAMYFCASSGTRAGTDTQYFGPGTRLTVL.

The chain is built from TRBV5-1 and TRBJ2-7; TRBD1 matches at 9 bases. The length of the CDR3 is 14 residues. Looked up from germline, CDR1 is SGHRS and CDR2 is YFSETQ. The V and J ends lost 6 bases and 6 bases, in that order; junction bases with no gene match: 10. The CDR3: CASTGGTGTGEQYF. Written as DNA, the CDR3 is TGCGCCAGCACAGGCGGGACAGGGACCGGCGAGCAGTACTTC.

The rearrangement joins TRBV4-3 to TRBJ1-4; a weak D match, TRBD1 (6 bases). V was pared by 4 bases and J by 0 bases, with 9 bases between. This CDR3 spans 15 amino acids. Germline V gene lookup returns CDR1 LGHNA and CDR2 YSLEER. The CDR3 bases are TGCGCCAGCAGCCCCAGACAGGCAACTAATGAAAAACTGTTTTTT. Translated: CASSPRQATNEKLFF.

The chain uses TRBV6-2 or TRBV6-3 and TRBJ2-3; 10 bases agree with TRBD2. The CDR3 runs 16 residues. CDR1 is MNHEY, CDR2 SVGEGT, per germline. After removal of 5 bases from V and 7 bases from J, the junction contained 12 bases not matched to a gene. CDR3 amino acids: CASSPRAAGGPNTQYF. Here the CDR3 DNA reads TGTGCCAGCAGTCCTCGAGCAGCGGGGGGGCCTAATACGCAGTATTTT.

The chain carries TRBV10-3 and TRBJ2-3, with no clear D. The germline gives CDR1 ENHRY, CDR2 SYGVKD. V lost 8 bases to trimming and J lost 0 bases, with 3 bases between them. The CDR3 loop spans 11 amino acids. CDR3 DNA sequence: TGTGCCATCTCTAGCACAGATACGCAGTATTTT. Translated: CAISSTDTQYF.

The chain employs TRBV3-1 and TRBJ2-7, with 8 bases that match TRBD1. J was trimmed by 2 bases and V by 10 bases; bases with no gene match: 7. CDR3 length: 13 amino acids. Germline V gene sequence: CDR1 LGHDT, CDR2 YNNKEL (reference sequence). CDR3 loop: CATQGALAYEQYF. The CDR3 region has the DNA TGTGCCACCCAGGGGGCCCTAGCCTACGAGCAGTACTTC.

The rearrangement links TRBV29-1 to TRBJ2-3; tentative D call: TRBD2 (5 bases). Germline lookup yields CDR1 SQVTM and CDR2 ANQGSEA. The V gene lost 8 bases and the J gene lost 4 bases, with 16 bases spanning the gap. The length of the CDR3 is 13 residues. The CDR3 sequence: CSTTREKPDTQYF. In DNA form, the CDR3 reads TGCAGCACCACCCGGGAAAAGCCAGATACGCAGTATTTT.

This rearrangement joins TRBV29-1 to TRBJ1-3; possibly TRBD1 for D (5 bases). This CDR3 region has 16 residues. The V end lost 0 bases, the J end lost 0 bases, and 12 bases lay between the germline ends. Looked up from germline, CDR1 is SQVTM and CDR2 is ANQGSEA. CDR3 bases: TGCAGCGTTGAAGATCTGGGGGGTAACTCTGGAAACACCATATATTTT. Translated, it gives CSVEDLGGNSGNTIYF.

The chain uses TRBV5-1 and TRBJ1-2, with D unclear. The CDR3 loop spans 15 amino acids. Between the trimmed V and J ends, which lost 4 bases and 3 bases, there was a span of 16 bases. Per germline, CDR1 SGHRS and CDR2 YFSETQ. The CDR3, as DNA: TGCGCCAGCAGCACACCGGACGACTGGTACTATGGCTACACCTTC. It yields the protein CASSTPDDWYYGYTF.